A selection of T cell receptor beta chains follows, all from one sample in a study of molecular identifiers for immune sequencing clone quantification. Each CDR3 protein is one row after TCRdb ran MiXCR on the PCR reads. This table has about half a million distinct CDR3 sequences, roughly 24% appearing once. Sequenced: naive CD8+ T cells from blood, with Jurkat cell RNA spiked in. The receptors originated from a human donor in good health. Some libraries in this study had Jurkat cell RNA spiked in. The conserved cysteine and the conserved F or W are not part of the CDR3 here. The size entry is marked missing in some rows and otherwise reads once, few, many or a size class.

j_call v_call clone_size cdr3_aa
TRBJ2-5 TRBV5-4 few ASSLDAREFAETQY
TRBJ2-3 TRBV7-9 - ASSPLVRRDTDTQY
TRBJ2-2 TRBV10-2 - ASGTGSTNTGELF
TRBJ2-5 TRBV9 few ASSVGHSGARQETQY
TRBJ2-7 TRBV4-1 many ASSQAHQGNEQY
TRBJ2-7 TRBV4-1 - ARRPLAGSYAPY
TRBJ1-5 TRBV4-3 - ASSQERAGGQPQH
TRBJ2-2 TRBV7-2 few ASSLWLGATGELF
TRBJ2-3 TRBV5-6 - ASSLVNAVSDTQY
TRBJ1-1 TRBV9 - ASSVERDRQNTEAF
TRBJ2-5 TRBV9 - ASSDALAGEQETQY
TRBJ2-7 TRBV27 once VSSPGTSLSEQY
TRBJ1-1 TRBV6-6 few ASSYLRTGGNTEAF
TRBJ2-1 TRBV6-2/TRBV6-3 - ASRHLTGWGNEQF
TRBJ2-7 TRBV2 few ASSRESGSPYEQY
TRBJ1-5 TRBV14 - ASSQGGGPQH
TRBJ2-7 TRBV5-4 - ASSLGSLSVYEQY
TRBJ2-3 TRBV4-3 few ASSQKRLGPASTDTQY
TRBJ1-4 TRBV2 - ASSEGVLEIVSEKLF
TRBJ2-7 TRBV6-5 - ASSYLLGGQY
TRBJ2-7 TRBV13 - ASSLATSGGAAEQY
TRBJ2-3 TRBV20-1 - SADAIYETNIDTQY
TRBJ2-3 TRBV6-1 many ASSRLGFADTQY
TRBJ2-3 TRBV2 many ASWGLAGD
TRBJ2-7 TRBV5-5 few ASSSKGLAHEQY
TRBJ1-2 TRBV28 - ASSSWSPGVGNYGYT
TRBJ1-1 TRBV5-4 - ASSLEGAGGMNTEAF
TRBJ2-7 TRBV28 many ASSFANTPEYEQY